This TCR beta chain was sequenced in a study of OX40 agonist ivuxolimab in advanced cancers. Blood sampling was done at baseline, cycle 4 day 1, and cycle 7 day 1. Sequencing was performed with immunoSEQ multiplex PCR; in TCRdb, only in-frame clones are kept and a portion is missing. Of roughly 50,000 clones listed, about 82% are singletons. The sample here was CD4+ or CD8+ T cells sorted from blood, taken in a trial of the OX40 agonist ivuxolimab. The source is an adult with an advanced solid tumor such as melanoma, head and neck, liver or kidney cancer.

The CDR3 DNA reads as TGTGCCAGCAGCGTAGGAGCCGGGGGCAGGGGCTATGGCTACACCTTC. It translates to CASSVGAGGRGYGYTF. The J gene is TRBJ1-2, the V gene TRBV9; tentatively, D is TRBD1 (6 bases). Trimming took off 0 bases at V and 4 bases at J, with 16 bases between the two ends. The CDR3 consists of 16 residues. In germline, CDR1 is SGDLS, CDR2 YYNGEE.